Following are 32 T cell receptor beta chains from one sample sequenced in a study of blood T cell repertoires in COVID-19. The protocol was immunoSEQ multiplex PCR, while the TCRdb copy is restricted to in-frame clones and leaves out a portion. The table records 30,000 to 40,000 clones, 70% to 90% of them present only once. Sequenced: peripheral blood. The receptors were gathered from a man aged 65-85 years with active COVID-19.

This rearrangement joins TRBV7-2 to TRBJ2-1; 8 bases are shared with TRBD2. Looked up from germline, CDR1 is SGHTA and CDR2 is FQGNSA. V lost 5 bases to trimming and J lost 2 bases; unmatched junction nucleotides: 8. CDR3 length: 16 residues. As DNA, the CDR3 is TGTGCCAGCAGCCCTCTTGCGGGGGGCCCCTACAATGAGCAGTTCTTC. The encoded protein is CASSPLAGGPYNEQFF.

The chain has TRBV28 and TRBJ2-1; no definite D call. The CDR3 is made up of 15 amino acids. Germline CDR1 MDHEN, CDR2 SYDVKM. V gave up 5 bases and J gave up 1 base, with 12 bases separating them. In DNA form, the CDR3 reads TGTGCCAGCAGTCCTACTCCAATTTCCTACAATGAGCAGTTCTTC. It specifies CASSPTPISYNEQFF.

The chain joins TRBV3-1 (or the pseudogene TRBV3-2) to TRBJ2-2; 11 bases align to TRBD2. Germline-derived CDR1 and CDR2 are LGHDT and YNNKEL (reference sequence). The J segment lost 5 bases and the V segment lost 1 base, leaving 3 bases of the junction unmatched. The CDR3 extends over 16 amino acids. The CDR3 DNA reads TGTGCCAGCAGCCAAGTCCGACTAGCGGGAACCGGGGAGCTGTTTTTT. This encodes CASSQVRLAGTGELFF.

This chain's CDR3 is CASSLGRGLAGVEQFF. CDR3 DNA: TGTGCCAGCAGCCTCGGGAGGGGACTAGCGGGAGTCGAGCAGTTCTTC. The V call is TRBV9, the J call TRBJ2-1; TRBD2 matches at 14 bases. Germline V gene lookup returns CDR1 SGDLS and CDR2 YYNGEE. V lost 4 bases, J lost 10 bases, and 10 bases stayed unmatched. The CDR3 contains 16 residues. Together with reference TRBV9 and TRBJ2-1, the CDR3 gives the full variable domain: DSGVTQTPKHLITATGQRVTLRCSPRSGDLSVYWYQQSLDQGLQFLIQYYNGEERAKGNILERFSAQQFPDLHSELNLSSLELGDSALYFCASSLGRGLAGVEQFFGPGTRLTVL.

The chain joins TRBV2 to TRBJ2-7; TRBD1 matches 11 bases. Trimming took 6 bases from V and 3 from J; bases not matched to a gene: 4. Per the germline V gene, CDR1 is SNHLY and CDR2 is FYNNEI. The CDR3 totals 14 residues. The CDR3 reads CASSTGTGGYEQYF. The CDR3 region has the DNA TGTGCCAGCAGCACCGGGACAGGGGGCTACGAGCAGTACTTC.

V usage is TRBV29-1 and J usage is TRBJ2-1; tentatively, D is TRBD1 (6 bases). This CDR3 spans 15 amino acids. The V end was cut by 7 bases, the J end by 5 bases, with 21 bases between. Germline V gene lookup returns CDR1 SQVTM and CDR2 ANQGSEA. The CDR3: CSGIAGTSFNNEQFF. CDR3 DNA: TGCAGCGGAATTGCCGGGACAAGTTTTAACAATGAGCAGTTCTTC.

This sequence joins TRBV9 and TRBJ1-1; D ambiguous. The CDR3 is 15 residues long. The V and J ends lost 0 bases and 1 base respectively, with 10 bases between them. The germline CDR1 and CDR2 sequences are SGDLS and YYNGEE. The CDR3 DNA sequence: TGTGCCAGCAGCGTAGATACGGGGAGGAACACTGAAGCTTTCTTT. Translation: CASSVDTGRNTEAFF.

This clone was detected only once. The rearrangement links TRBV9 to TRBJ2-1; D possibly corresponds to TRBD1 (5 bases). With 4 bases removed from V and 4 bases from J, the gap between germline ends came to 15 bases. The CDR3 sequence is 15 residues long. The germline V gene encodes CDR1 SGDLS and CDR2 YYNGEE. The CDR3 here is CASSKNQGSYNEQFF. The CDR3 nucleotides read TGTGCCAGCAGCAAAAATCAGGGATCATACAATGAGCAGTTCTTC.

This clone showed up just once. The chain uses TRBV11-3 and TRBJ2-3; possibly TRBD1 for D (6 bases). Trimming pared 5 bases from V and 0 bases from J, leaving 9 bases between. Germline V gene data show CDR1 as SGHNT and CDR2 as YENEEA. This CDR3 is built from 14 residues. The CDR3, as DNA: TGTGCCAGCAGCCTACAGGGTAGCACAGATACGCAGTATTTT. Translating gives CASSLQGSTDTQYF.

V gene TRBV6-5 combines with J gene TRBJ1-2; a possible D gene is TRBD1 (5 bases). V was trimmed by 7 bases and J by 4 bases, leaving 19 bases between them. CDR1 and CDR2 from the germline V gene are MNHEY and SVGAGI. This CDR3 has 15 amino acids. Here the CDR3 reads CASTPSGLGGYGYTF. The CDR3 DNA is TGTGCCAGCACTCCCTCAGGGCTTGGCGGCTATGGCTACACCTTC.

This chain joins TRBV5-6 and TRBJ1-2, with D maybe TRBD1 (5 bases). V was cut by 2 bases and J by 4 bases, with 15 bases left in between. CDR1 SGHDT and CDR2 YYEEEE come from the germline V gene. The CDR3 length is 15 residues. This CDR3 reads CASSLHTGATYGYTF. The CDR3 DNA reads as TGTGCCAGCAGCTTACATACAGGTGCCACCTATGGCTACACCTTC. The full variable domain, completed using reference TRBV5-6 and TRBJ1-2, is DAGVTQSPTHLIKTRGQQVTLRCSPKSGHDTVSWYQQALGQGPQFIFQYYEEEERQRGNFPDRFSGHQFPNYSSELNVNALLLGDSALYLCASSLHTGATYGYTFGSGTRLTVV.

This chain links TRBV11-2 with TRBJ1-2; 7 positions match TRBD1. Germline trimming cut 5 bases from V and 6 bases from J; bases unmatched to any gene: 12. This CDR3 is 15 amino acids long. From germline, CDR1 is SGHAT and CDR2 FQNNGV. The CDR3 DNA reads TGTGCCAGCAGCCCCGTCGACAGGGCCCCTCATGGCTACACCTTC. It yields the protein CASSPVDRAPHGYTF.

The chain couples TRBV27 to TRBJ1-2; 7 positions match TRBD1. Germline loops: CDR1 MNHEY, CDR2 SMNVEV (reference sequence). This CDR3 contains 15 residues. Losses at the gene ends were 2 bases for V and 8 bases for J; bases not matched to a gene: 11. CDR3: CASSLEWRGREGYTF. For the CDR3, the DNA is TGTGCCAGCAGTTTAGAGTGGAGGGGGCGTGAAGGCTACACCTTC.

This chain joins TRBV6-5 and TRBJ2-5, with a possible D match to TRBD1 (5 bases). V lost 10 bases and J lost 6, with 12 bases in between. The CDR3 is 11 amino acids. In germline, CDR1 is MNHEY, CDR2 SVGAGI. The chain's CDR3 is CATYRPQTQYF. CDR3 nucleotide sequence: TGTGCCACCTACAGGCCACAGACCCAGTACTTC.

This chain's CDR3 is CASRETSSGSSFF. In DNA, the CDR3 is TGTGCCAGCAGAGAAACCTCTAGCGGGAGTTCGTTCTTC. This rearrangement joins TRBV2 to TRBJ2-1, with 10 bases fitting TRBD2. Trimming removed 6 bases from V and 15 bases from J; junction bases left unmatched: 11. Per germline, CDR1 SNHLY and CDR2 FYNNEI. This CDR3 is 13 amino acids long.

CDR3 nucleotides: TGCGCCAGCAGCCCCGGGATCGGGGCCTACGAGCAGTACTTC. Amino acid sequence: CASSPGIGAYEQYF. The V and J genes are TRBV5-1 and TRBJ2-7, with D possibly being TRBD2 (5 bases). CDR1 is SGHRS, CDR2 YFSETQ, per germline. The CDR3 runs 14 residues. Trimming removed 4 bases from V and 2 bases from J, with 13 bases in between.

The V and J genes are TRBV29-1 and TRBJ2-3, with 9 nucleotides matching TRBD2. CDR1 SQVTM and CDR2 ANQGSEA come from the germline V gene. CDR3 size: 15 residues. Losses at the gene ends were 5 bases for V and 0 bases for J; bases not matched to a gene: 6. The CDR3 is CSVRSAGGSTDTQYF. CDR3 bases: TGCAGCGTTCGGTCAGCGGGAGGAAGCACAGATACGCAGTATTTT.

The chain employs TRBV6-2 or TRBV6-3 and TRBJ2-5; D call uncertain. Germline CDR1 and CDR2: MNHEY and SVGEGT. V lost 2 bases to trimming and J lost 5 bases, with 9 bases between them. This CDR3 contains 13 residues. CDR3 nucleotides: TGTGCCAGCAGTTACCGGGTTGGGGAGACCCAGTACTTC. Protein product: CASSYRVGETQYF.

V usage is TRBV27 and J usage is TRBJ2-2; no reliable D call. Germline loops: CDR1 MNHEY, CDR2 SMNVEV (reference sequence). The CDR3 consists of 14 residues. Trimming stripped 2 bases from V and 2 bases from J, with 6 bases between. The DNA for the CDR3 is TGTGCCAGCAGTTTAGGGCGAAACACCGGGGAGCTGTTTTTT. It codes for CASSLGRNTGELFF.

This clone turned up a few times. CDR3 nucleotide sequence: TGTGCCAGCAGTGACAGGGATAATTCACCCCTCCACTTT. It translates to CASSDRDNSPLHF. V gene TRBV6-1 combines with J gene TRBJ1-6; D possibly corresponds to TRBD1 (5 bases). CDR3 length: 13 amino acids. V was shortened by 3 bases and J by 5 bases, with 5 bases between the two germline ends. CDR1 MNHNS and CDR2 SASEGT come from the germline V gene.

V is TRBV6-2 or TRBV6-3 and J is TRBJ1-5; 7 nucleotides line up with TRBD1. The CDR3 consists of 15 residues. The junction had 5 bases not matched to a gene; V was cut back by 5 bases and J by 1 base. Germline CDR1 MNHEY, CDR2 SVGEGT. DNA for the CDR3: TGTGCCAGCAGTGATACACAGGGGAGCAATCAGCCCCAGCATTTT. It is translated as CASSDTQGSNQPQHF.

This chain uses TRBV5-1 with TRBJ1-2; a possible D gene is TRBD1 (5 bases). The germline gives CDR1 SGHRS, CDR2 YFSETQ. V was shortened by 0 bases and J by 4 bases, with 13 bases between the two germline ends. The CDR3 is 15 residues long. The CDR3, as DNA: TGCGCCAGCAGCTTGGCAGGCGGGGGAAGCTATGGCTACACCTTC. Amino acid sequence: CASSLAGGGSYGYTF.

This chain links TRBV4-1 with TRBJ2-4; possibly TRBD2 for D (5 bases). Trimming took off 6 bases at V and 1 base at J, with 13 bases between the two ends. Germline lookup yields CDR1 MGHRA and CDR2 YSYEKL. This CDR3 has 15 residues. This chain's CDR3 is CASRSNPGAKNIQYF. DNA for the CDR3: TGCGCCAGCAGATCGAATCCGGGGGCCAAAAACATTCAGTACTTC.

J is TRBJ1-2 and V is TRBV5-1; 8 bases align to TRBD1. CDR3 length equals 15 residues. In germline, CDR1 is SGHRS, CDR2 YFSETQ. V shed 4 bases and J 8 bases; nucleotides not matched to a gene: 13. CDR3 sequence reads: CASSSSGGSNGGYTF. Here the CDR3 DNA reads TGCGCCAGCAGCAGCTCAGGGGGCTCGAACGGGGGCTACACCTTC.

This clone has only one observation. This rearrangement joins TRBV25-1 to TRBJ1-1; TRBD1 agrees at 11 bases. Trimming removed 6 bases from V and 3 bases from J; junction bases left unmatched: 6. The CDR3 sequence is 15 residues long. Germline CDR1 MGHDK, CDR2 SYGVNS. The CDR3 DNA sequence: TGTGCCAGCAGGAGACCGGGACAGGGGGACACTGAAGCTTTCTTT. Residues: CASRRPGQGDTEAFF.

The chain is built from TRBV10-2 and TRBJ1-5, with D maybe TRBD1 (6 bases). Germline loops: CDR1 WSHSY, CDR2 SAAADI. V lost 3 bases to trimming and J lost 7 bases, with 10 bases between them. CDR3 size: 13 residues. In DNA, the CDR3 is TGCGCCAGCAGTGACCCAGGGGTGCAGCCCCAGCATTTT. Translating it yields CASSDPGVQPQHF.

The V gene is TRBV30, the J gene TRBJ2-1; TRBD2 might be the D (6 bases). CDR1 is GTSNPN and CDR2 is SVGIG in the germline V gene (reference sequence). This CDR3 has 12 amino acids. With 3 bases removed from V and 10 bases from J, the gap between germline ends came to 13 bases. The CDR3 DNA follows: TGTGCCTGGAGGGAGGGCCGCCGGGAGCAGTTCTTC. This codes for CAWREGRREQFF.

This chain connects TRBV9 to TRBJ1-2, with TRBD1 identical over 8 bases. The CDR3 loop spans 14 amino acids. Losses at the gene ends were 4 bases for V and 2 bases for J; bases not matched to a gene: 4. Germline assignment: CDR1 SGDLS and CDR2 YYNGEE. The CDR3: CASSMGTGNYGYTF. The DNA for the CDR3 is TGTGCCAGCAGCATGGGGACAGGCAACTATGGCTACACCTTC.

The V and J genes are TRBV7-2 and TRBJ2-1, with 7 positions matching TRBD2. The CDR3 is made up of 15 amino acids. Germline lookup yields CDR1 SGHTA and CDR2 FQGNSA. With V trimmed by 6 bases and J by 0 bases, 5 bases remained unmatched. The CDR3 DNA reads TGTGCCAGCAGAACGGGGGGAGGCTCCTACAATGAGCAGTTCTTC. Protein product: CASRTGGGSYNEQFF.

The rearrangement uses TRBV3-1 (or the pseudogene TRBV3-2) and TRBJ2-4; 8 bases map to TRBD2. Germline lookup yields CDR1 LGHDT and CDR2 YNNKEL (reference sequence). The CDR3 covers 15 residues. The V gene end was trimmed by 4 bases and the J gene end by 10 bases; junction bases not matched to a gene: 12. DNA for the CDR3: TGTGCCAGCAGCCCGGGGGGGGCGCGGATAGGGATTCAGTACTTC. As protein: CASSPGGARIGIQYF.

The V call is TRBV5-1, the J call TRBJ2-2, with 7 nucleotides matching TRBD1. The CDR3 loop spans 18 amino acids. Germline lookup yields CDR1 SGHRS and CDR2 YFSETQ. V gave up 0 bases and J gave up 3 bases; unmatched junction bases: 11. The CDR3 DNA is TGCGCCAGCAGCTTGGGACAGGGCGCCCTGAATGACACCGGGGAGCTGTTTTTT. Translated: CASSLGQGALNDTGELFF.

The J gene is TRBJ1-1, the V gene TRBV7-2, with D perhaps TRBD1 (6 bases). The CDR3 is 15 amino acids. Trimming took off 0 bases at V and 8 bases at J, with 16 bases between the two ends. Germline CDR1 and CDR2: SGHTA and FQGNSA. CDR3 coding DNA: TGTGCCAGCAGCTTAGCAGTGGCTGTCAGGGGAGAAGCTTTCTTT. Protein product: CASSLAVAVRGEAFF.